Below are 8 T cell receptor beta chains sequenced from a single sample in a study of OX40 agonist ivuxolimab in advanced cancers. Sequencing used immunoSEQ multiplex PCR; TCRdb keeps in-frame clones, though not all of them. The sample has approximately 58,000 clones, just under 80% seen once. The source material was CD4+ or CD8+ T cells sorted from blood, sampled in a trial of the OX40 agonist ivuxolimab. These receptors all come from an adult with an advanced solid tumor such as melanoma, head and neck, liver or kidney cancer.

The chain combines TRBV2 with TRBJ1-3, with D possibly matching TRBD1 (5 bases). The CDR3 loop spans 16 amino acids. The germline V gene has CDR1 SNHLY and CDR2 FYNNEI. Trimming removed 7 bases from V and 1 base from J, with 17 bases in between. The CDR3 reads CASTLLRGASGNTIYF. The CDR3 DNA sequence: TGTGCCAGCACCCTCTTGAGGGGCGCGTCTGGAAACACCATATATTTT.

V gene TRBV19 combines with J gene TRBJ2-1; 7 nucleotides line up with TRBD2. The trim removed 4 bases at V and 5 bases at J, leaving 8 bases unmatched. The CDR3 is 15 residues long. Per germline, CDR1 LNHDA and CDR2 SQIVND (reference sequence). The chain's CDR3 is CASSTGRGAHNEQFF. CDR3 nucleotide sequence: TGTGCCAGTAGTACAGGGAGGGGAGCCCACAATGAGCAGTTCTTC.

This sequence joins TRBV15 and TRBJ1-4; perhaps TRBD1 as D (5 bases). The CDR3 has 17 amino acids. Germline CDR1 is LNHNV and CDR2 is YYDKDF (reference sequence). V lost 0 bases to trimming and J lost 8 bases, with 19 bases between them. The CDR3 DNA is TGTGCCACCAGCAGAGATGATTCGACAGCCACGGGAGAAAAACTGTTTTTT. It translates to CATSRDDSTATGEKLFF.

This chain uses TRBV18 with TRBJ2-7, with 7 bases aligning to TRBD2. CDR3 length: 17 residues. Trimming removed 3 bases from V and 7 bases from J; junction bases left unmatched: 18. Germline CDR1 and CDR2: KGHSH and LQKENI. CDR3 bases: TGTGCCAGCTCACCCTCTAAAATCCCTAGCAGGGAGGGTGAGCAGTACTTC. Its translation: CASSPSKIPSREGEQYF.

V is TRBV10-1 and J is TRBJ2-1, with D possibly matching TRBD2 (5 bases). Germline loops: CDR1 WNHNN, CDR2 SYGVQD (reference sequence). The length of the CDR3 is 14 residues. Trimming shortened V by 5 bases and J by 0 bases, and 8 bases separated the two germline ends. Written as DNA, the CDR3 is TGCGCCAGCAGTCGGACTTCCTCCTACAATGAGCAGTTCTTC. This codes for CASSRTSSYNEQFF.

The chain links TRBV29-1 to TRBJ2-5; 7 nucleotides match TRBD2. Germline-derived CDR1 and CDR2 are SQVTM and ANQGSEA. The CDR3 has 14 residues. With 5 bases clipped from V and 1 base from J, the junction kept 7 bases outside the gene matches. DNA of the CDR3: TGCAGCGTTTCGGGACTAACCCCCCAAGAGACCCAGTACTTC. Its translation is CSVSGLTPQETQYF.

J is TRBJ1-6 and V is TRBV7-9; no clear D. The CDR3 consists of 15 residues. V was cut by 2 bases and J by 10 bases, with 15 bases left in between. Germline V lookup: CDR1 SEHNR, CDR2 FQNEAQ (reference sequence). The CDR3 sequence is CASSLSSGPLSPLHF. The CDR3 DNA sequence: TGTGCCAGCAGCTTAAGTTCGGGTCCCCTCTCACCCCTCCACTTT.

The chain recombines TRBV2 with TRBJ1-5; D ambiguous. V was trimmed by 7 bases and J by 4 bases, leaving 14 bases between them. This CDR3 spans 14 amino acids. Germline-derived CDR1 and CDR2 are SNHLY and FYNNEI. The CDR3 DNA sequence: TGTGCCAGCACACTTCCTGCGGGGAATCAGCCCCAGCATTTT. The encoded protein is CASTLPAGNQPQHF.